Sequencing of this T cell receptor beta chain was carried out in a study of OX40 agonist ivuxolimab in advanced cancers. Study overall: Anti-PD-1, anti-PD-L1 or anti-CTLA-4 therapy given earlier was allowed, and approximately 43% had some.

Sequencing was performed with immunoSEQ multiplex PCR; in TCRdb, only in-frame clones are kept and a portion is missing. The table includes around 64,000 clones, roughly 89% detected once. About this clone itself: The antigen is undetermined.

The V and J ends lost 4 bases and 7 bases respectively, with 7 bases between them. The germline CDR1 and CDR2 sequences are SGHTA and FQGNSA. The CDR3 is 11 residues long. Study results and caveats: On average, a greater number of expanded clones characterised CD8+ T cells relative to CD4+.

The sample here was CD4+ or CD8+ T cells sorted from blood, taken in a trial of the OX40 agonist ivuxolimab. The receptor was derived from an adult with an advanced solid tumor such as melanoma, head and neck, liver or kidney cancer. The rearrangement joins TRBV7-2 to TRBJ1-2, with D unclear. DNA of the CDR3: TGTGCCAGCAGCTCGTGGTCTGGCTACACCTTC. Its protein product is CASSSWSGYTF.